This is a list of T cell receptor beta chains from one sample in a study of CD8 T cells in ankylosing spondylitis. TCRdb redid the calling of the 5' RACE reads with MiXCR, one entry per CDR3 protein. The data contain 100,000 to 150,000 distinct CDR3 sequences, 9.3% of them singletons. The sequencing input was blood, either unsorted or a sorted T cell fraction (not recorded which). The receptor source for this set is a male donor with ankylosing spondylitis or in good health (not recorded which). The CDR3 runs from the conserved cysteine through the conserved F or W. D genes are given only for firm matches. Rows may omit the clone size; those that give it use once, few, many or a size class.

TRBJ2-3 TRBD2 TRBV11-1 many CASSGLAGGVAHTDTQYF TGTGCCAGCAGCGGACTAGCGGGAGGAGTGGCACACACAGATACGCAGTATTTT
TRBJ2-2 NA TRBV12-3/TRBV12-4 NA CASSSTGHGELFF TGTGCCAGCAGCTCGACTGGGCACGGGGAGCTGTTTTTT
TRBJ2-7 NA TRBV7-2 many CASSLGGAQYEQYF TGTGCCAGCAGCTTAGGTGGGGCGCAATACGAGCAGTACTTC
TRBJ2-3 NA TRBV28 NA CASSFRQGYTDPQYF TGTGCCAGCAGTTTCAGGCAGGGGTACACAGATCCGCAGTATTTT
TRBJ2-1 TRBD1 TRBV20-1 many CSARGAGTGTYNEQFF TGCAGTGCTAGAGGGGCCGGGACAGGGACGTACAATGAGCAGTTCTTC
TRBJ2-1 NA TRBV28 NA CASRGGLPNNEQFF TGTGCCAGCAGAGGGGGACTCCCCAACAATGAGCAGTTCTTC
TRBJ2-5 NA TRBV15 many CATRIGLQETQYF TGTGCCACCCGAATTGGACTCCAAGAGACCCAGTACTTC
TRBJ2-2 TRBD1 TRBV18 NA CASSGTGATGELFF TGTGCAAGCTCCGGGACAGGGGCTACCGGGGAGCTGTTTTTT
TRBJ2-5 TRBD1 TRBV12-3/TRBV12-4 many CASSTETGLETQYF TGTGCCAGCAGTACGGAGACAGGGTTGGAGACCCAGTACTTC
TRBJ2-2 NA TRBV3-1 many CASSQPQGELFF TGTGCCAGCAGCCAACCCCAAGGGGAGCTGTTTTTT
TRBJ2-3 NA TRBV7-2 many CASGKGGTDTQYF TGTGCCAGCGGAAAGGGGGGTACAGATACGCAGTATTTT
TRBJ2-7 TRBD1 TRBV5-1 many CASSHGRDRAVEQYF TGCGCCAGCAGCCACGGGCGGGACAGGGCGGTCGAGCAGTACTTC
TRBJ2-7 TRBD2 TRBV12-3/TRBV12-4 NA CASRPTLAEGPYEQYF TGTGCCAGCAGACCCACTCTAGCGGAAGGACCCTACGAGCAGTACTTC
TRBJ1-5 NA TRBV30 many CAWSVQRDQPQHF TGTGCCTGGAGTGTACAGCGGGATCAGCCCCAGCATTTT
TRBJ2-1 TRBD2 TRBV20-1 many CSARPGLAGIEQFF TGCAGTGCTCGCCCAGGACTAGCGGGCATTGAGCAGTTCTTC
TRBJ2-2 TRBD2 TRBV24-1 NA CATSIAGDTNTGELFF TGTGCCACCAGTATAGCGGGAGATACGAACACCGGGGAGCTGTTTTTT
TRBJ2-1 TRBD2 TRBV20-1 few CSARGLSSGNPYNEQFF TGCAGTGCTAGGGGCCTGTCTAGCGGAAATCCCTACAATGAGCAGTTCTTC
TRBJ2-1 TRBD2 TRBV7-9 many CASSLVWVRESDNEQFF TGTGCCAGCAGCTTAGTCTGGGTGCGGGAGAGTGATAATGAGCAGTTCTTC
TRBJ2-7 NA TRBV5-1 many CASSLLEVSAYEQYF TGCGCCAGCAGCTTGCTAGAGGTTTCGGCCTACGAGCAGTACTTC
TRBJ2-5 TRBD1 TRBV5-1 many CASSSEQGAGETQYF TGCGCCAGCAGCTCAGAGCAGGGGGCCGGGGAGACCCAGTACTTC
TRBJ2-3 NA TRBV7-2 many CASSPYSSGTDTQYF TGTGCCAGCAGCCCCTACTCTAGCGGCACAGATACGCAGTATTTT
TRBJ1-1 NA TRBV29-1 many CSVRTENSMNTEAFF TGCAGCGTTCGGACAGAGAATTCAATGAACACTGAAGCTTTCTTT
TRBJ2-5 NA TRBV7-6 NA CASSSASGTQYF TGTGCCAGCAGCTCAGCCTCGGGGACCCAGTACTTC
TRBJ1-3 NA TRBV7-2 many CASSLGLGAAGNTIYF TGTGCCAGCAGCTTAGGACTGGGAGCGGCTGGAAACACCATATATTTT
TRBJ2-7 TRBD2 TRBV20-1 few CSARGLDRREQYF TGCAGTGCCAGGGGACTAGACCGCCGCGAGCAGTACTTC
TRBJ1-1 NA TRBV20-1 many CSASRLETGMNTEAFF TGCAGTGCTAGCCGCCTGGAGACGGGAATGAACACTGAAGCTTTCTTT
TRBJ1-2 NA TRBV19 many CASSTQGDYGYTF TGTGCCAGTAGTACCCAGGGAGACTATGGCTACACCTTC
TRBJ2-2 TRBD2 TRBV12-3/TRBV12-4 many CASRPRAGGNTGELFF TGTGCCAGCAGACCCAGAGCGGGAGGGAACACCGGGGAGCTGTTTTTT
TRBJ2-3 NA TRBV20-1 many CSANLLADTQYF TGCAGTGCCAACCTTCTAGCCGATACGCAGTATTTT
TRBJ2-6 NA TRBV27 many CASRQQGSGANVLTF TGTGCCAGCAGACAGCAGGGCTCTGGGGCCAACGTCCTGACTTTC
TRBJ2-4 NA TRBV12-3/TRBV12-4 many CASSLSGELGNIQYF TGTGCCAGCAGTTTGTCGGGAGAGCTCGGAAACATTCAGTACTTC
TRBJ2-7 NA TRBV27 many CASSLKTRAGQIYYEQYF TGTGCCAGCAGTTTAAAGACCCGGGCTGGACAGATATACTACGAGCAGTACTTC
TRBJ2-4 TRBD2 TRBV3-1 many CASSPIGSGSLAKNIQYF TGTGCCAGCAGCCCCATCGGTAGCGGGAGTCTAGCCAAAAACATTCAGTACTTC
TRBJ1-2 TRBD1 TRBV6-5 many CASSYGQENYGYTF TGTGCCAGCAGTTACGGACAGGAGAACTATGGCTACACCTTC
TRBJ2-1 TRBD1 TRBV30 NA CAWNGQGVSEQFF TGTGCCTGGAATGGACAGGGGGTGTCTGAGCAGTTCTTC
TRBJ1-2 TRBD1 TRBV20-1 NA CSARPDRGEGYTF TGCAGTGCTAGGCCAGACAGGGGGGAAGGCTACACCTTC
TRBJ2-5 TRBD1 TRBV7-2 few CASSWDRATGETQYF TGTGCCAGCAGCTGGGACAGGGCGACCGGAGAGACCCAGTACTTC
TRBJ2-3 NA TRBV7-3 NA CASSPSITDTQYF TGTGCCAGCAGCCCTTCCATCACAGATACGCAGTATTTT
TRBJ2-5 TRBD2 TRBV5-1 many CASSPGLAGAETQYF TGCGCCAGCAGCCCTGGACTAGCGGGAGCGGAGACCCAGTACTTC
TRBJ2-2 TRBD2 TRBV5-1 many CASSFDGRDTGELFF TGCGCCAGCAGCTTTGACGGGAGGGACACCGGGGAGCTGTTTTTT
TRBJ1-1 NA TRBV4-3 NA CASSQATLRPVNTEAFF TGCGCCAGCAGCCAAGCGACCCTCCGTCCGGTGAACACTGAAGCTTTCTTT
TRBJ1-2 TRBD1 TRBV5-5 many CASSSFDRGYGYTF TGTGCCAGCAGCTCCTTCGACAGGGGCTATGGCTACACCTTC
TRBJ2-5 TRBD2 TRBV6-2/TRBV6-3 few CASSYSGTSGSVAETQYF TGTGCCAGCAGTTACTCTGGGACTAGCGGGAGTGTTGCAGAGACCCAGTACTTC
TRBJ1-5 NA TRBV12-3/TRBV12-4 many CASSRTGLDQPQHF TGTGCCAGCAGTCGAACTGGTTTGGATCAGCCCCAGCATTTT
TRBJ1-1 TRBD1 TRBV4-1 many CASSPGGQRGFTEAFF TGCGCCAGCAGCCCAGGGGGACAGCGTGGGTTTACTGAAGCTTTCTTT
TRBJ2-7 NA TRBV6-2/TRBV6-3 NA CASSYSIGENSYEQYF TGTGCCAGCAGTTACTCGATAGGCGAAAACTCCTACGAGCAGTACTTC
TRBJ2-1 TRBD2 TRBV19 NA CASSISAGGSYNEQFF TGTGCCAGTAGTATTTCGGCGGGAGGGTCCTACAATGAGCAGTTCTTC
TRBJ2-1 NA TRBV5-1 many CASSRSSKSSYNEQFF TGCGCCAGCAGCAGATCCTCAAAAAGCTCCTACAATGAGCAGTTCTTC
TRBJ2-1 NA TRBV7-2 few CASSRSGNEQFF TGTGCCAGCAGCCGGTCCGGCAATGAGCAGTTCTTC
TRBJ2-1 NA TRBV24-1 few CATSDLPRPNQANEQFF TGTGCCACCAGTGATTTGCCGCGGCCCAATCAGGCCAATGAGCAGTTCTTC
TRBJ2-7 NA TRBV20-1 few CSARDIPRGVHEQYF TGCAGTGCTAGAGATATCCCAAGGGGAGTCCACGAGCAGTACTTC
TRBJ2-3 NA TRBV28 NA CASSQDRNPTDTQYF TGTGCCAGCAGTCAGGACCGTAACCCCACAGATACGCAGTATTTT
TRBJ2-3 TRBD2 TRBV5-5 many CASSHRTSVSTDTQYF TGTGCCAGCAGCCACCGGACTAGCGTTAGCACAGATACGCAGTATTTT
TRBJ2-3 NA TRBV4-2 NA CASSQVGSPQYF TGTGCCAGCAGCCAAGTTGGTTCTCCGCAGTATTTT
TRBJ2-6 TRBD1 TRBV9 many CASSSFGRGLSGANVLTF TGTGCCAGCAGTTCCTTCGGCAGGGGGTTATCTGGGGCCAACGTCCTGACTTTC
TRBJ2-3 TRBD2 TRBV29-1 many CSVGRLAGFTDTQYF TGCAGCGTTGGGAGACTAGCGGGATTTACAGATACGCAGTATTTT
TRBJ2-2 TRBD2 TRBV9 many CASSVAARLAGAGTGELFF TGTGCCAGCAGCGTAGCGGCCCGACTAGCGGGAGCTGGAACCGGGGAGCTGTTTTTT
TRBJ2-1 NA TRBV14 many CASSWGEIRNEQFF TGTGCCAGCTCCTGGGGAGAGATTCGCAATGAGCAGTTCTTC
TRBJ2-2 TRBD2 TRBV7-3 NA CASSSGLFGTGELFF TGTGCCAGCAGCTCGGGACTATTTGGGACCGGGGAGCTGTTTTTT
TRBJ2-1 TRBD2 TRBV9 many CASSVGTSGSNEQFF TGTGCCAGCAGCGTAGGGACTAGCGGGAGTAATGAGCAGTTCTTC